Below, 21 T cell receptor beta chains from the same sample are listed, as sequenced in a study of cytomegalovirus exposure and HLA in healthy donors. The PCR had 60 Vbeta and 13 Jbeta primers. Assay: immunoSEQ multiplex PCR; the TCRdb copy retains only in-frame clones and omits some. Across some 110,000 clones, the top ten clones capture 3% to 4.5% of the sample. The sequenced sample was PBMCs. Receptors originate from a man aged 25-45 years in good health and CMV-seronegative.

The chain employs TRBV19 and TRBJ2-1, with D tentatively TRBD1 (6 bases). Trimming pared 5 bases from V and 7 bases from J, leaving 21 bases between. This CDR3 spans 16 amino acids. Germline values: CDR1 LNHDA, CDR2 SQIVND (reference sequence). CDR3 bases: TGTGCCAGTAGTGTGAAACAGGGAATCCGGTGGAATGAGCAGTTCTTC. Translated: CASSVKQGIRWNEQFF.

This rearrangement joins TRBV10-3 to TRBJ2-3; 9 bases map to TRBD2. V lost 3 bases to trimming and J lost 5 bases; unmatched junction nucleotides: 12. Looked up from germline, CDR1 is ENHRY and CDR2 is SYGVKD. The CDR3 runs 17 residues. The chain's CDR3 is CAISDIGAGGREDTQYF. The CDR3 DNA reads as TGTGCCATCAGTGACATTGGAGCGGGGGGTAGAGAAGATACGCAGTATTTT.

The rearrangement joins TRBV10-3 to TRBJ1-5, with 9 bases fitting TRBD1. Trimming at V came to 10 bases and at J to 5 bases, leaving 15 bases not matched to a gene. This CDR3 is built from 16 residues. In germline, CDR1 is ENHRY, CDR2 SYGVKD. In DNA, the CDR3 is TGTGCCAATCGGGGGCAAAGGGGACAGGGAGATCAGCCCCAGCATTTT. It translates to CANRGQRGQGDQPQHF.

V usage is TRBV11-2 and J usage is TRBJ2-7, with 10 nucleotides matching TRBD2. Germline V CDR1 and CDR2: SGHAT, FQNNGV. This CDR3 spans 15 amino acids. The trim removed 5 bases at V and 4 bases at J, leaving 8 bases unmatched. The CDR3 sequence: CASSPSSGGLYEQYF. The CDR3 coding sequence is TGTGCCAGCAGCCCCTCTAGCGGGGGCTTATACGAGCAGTACTTC.

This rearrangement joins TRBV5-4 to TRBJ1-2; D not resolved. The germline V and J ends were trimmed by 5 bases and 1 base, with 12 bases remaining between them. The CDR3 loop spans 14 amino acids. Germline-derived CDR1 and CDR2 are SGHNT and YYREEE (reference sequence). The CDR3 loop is CASSLYGVNYGYTF. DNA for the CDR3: TGTGCCAGCAGTTTGTACGGGGTTAACTATGGCTACACCTTC. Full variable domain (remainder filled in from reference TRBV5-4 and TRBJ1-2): ETGVTQSPTHLIKTRGQQVTLRCSSQSGHNTVSWYQQALGQGPQFIFQYYREEENGRGNFPPRFSGLQFPNYSSELNVNALELDDSALYLCASSLYGVNYGYTFGSGTRLTVV.

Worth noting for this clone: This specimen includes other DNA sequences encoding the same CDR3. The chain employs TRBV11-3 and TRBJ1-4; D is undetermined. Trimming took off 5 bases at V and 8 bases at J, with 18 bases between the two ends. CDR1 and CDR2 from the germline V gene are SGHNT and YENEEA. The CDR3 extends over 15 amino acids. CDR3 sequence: CASSAPTRRWEKLFF. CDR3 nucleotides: TGTGCCAGCAGCGCCCCGACCCGGAGGTGGGAAAAACTGTTTTTT.

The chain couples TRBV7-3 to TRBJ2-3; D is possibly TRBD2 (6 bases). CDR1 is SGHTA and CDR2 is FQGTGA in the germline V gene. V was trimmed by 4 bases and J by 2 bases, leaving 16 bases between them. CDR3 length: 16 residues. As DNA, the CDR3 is TGTGCCAGCAGCTCAGGAACTAGCTACCTCACAGATACGCAGTATTTT. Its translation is CASSSGTSYLTDTQYF.

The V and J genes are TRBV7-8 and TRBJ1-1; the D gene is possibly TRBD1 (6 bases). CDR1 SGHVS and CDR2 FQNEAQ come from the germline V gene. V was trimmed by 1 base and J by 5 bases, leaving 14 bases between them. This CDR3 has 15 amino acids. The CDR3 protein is CASSLDFGGLTEAFF. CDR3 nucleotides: TGTGCCAGCAGCTTAGATTTCGGGGGGCTGACTGAAGCTTTCTTT.

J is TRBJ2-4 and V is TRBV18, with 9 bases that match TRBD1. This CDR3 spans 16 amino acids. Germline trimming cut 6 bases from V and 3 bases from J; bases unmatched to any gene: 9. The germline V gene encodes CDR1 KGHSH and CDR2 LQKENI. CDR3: CASSPVSGQGKNIQYF. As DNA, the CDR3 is TGTGCCAGCTCGCCGGTATCGGGACAGGGCAAAAACATTCAGTACTTC.

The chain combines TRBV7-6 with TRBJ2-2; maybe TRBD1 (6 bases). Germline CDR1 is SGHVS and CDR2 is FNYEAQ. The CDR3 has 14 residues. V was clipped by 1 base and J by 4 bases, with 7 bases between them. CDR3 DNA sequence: TGTGCCAGCAGCTTAGGAGGGGGCACCGGGGAGCTGTTTTTT. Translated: CASSLGGGTGELFF.

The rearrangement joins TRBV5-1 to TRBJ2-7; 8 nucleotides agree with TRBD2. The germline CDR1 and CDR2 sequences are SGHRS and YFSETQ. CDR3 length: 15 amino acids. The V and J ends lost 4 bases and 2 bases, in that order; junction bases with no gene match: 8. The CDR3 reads CASSHDPGLAYEQYF. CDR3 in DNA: TGCGCCAGCAGCCACGACCCGGGACTAGCCTACGAGCAGTACTTC. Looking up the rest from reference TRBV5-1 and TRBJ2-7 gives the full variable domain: KAGVTQTPRYLIKTRGQQVTLSCSPISGHRSVSWYQQTPGQGLQFLFEYFSETQRNKGNFPGRFSGRQFSNSRSEMNVSTLELGDSALYLCASSHDPGLAYEQYFGPGTRLTVT.

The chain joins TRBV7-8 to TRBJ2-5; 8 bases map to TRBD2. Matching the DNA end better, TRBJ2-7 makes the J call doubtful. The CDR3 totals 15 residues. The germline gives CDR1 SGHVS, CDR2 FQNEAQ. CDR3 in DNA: TGTGCCAGCAGCCCTAGCGGGTTCCCCTCCTACGAGCAGTACTTC. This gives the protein CASSPSGFPSYEQYF.

CDR3 sequence (DNA): TGTGCCAGCACCCGCGGGGGGCAGGGCTATGGCTACACCTTC. This gives the protein CASTRGGQGYGYTF. The chain couples TRBV6-5 to TRBJ1-2; a possible D gene is TRBD1 (6 bases). V was clipped by 7 bases and J by 4 bases, with 16 bases between them. The length of the CDR3 is 14 residues. Germline lookup yields CDR1 MNHEY and CDR2 SVGAGI.

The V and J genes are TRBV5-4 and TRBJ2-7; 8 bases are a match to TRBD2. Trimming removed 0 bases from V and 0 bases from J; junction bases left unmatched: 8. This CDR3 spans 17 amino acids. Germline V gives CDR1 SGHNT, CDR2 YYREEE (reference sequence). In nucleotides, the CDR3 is TGTGCCAGCAGCTTGGGGGCGGGGCGGGGGGCCTCCTACGAGCAGTACTTC. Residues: CASSLGAGRGASYEQYF.

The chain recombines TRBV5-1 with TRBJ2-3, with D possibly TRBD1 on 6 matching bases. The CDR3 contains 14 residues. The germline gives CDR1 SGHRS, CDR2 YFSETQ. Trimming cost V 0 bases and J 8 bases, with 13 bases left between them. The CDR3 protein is CASSLGPTGATQYF. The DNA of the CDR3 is TGCGCCAGCAGCTTGGGGCCGACAGGCGCTACGCAGTATTTT.

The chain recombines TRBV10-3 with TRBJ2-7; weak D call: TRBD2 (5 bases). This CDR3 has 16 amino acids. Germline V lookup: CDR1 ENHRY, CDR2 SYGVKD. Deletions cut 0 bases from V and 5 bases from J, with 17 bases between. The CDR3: CAISESGSGSDNEQYF. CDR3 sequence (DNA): TGTGCCATCAGTGAGTCGGGGTCGGGGTCCGACAACGAGCAGTACTTC.

The CDR3 is CASSWGQGTETQYF. The CDR3 nucleotides are TGTGCCAGCAGCTGGGGACAGGGAACAGAGACCCAGTACTTC. The chain carries TRBV7-9 and TRBJ2-5; 9 nucleotides match TRBD1. The V segment lost 4 bases and the J segment 4 bases; nucleotides outside the gene matches: 4. The length of the CDR3 is 14 residues. From germline, CDR1 is SEHNR and CDR2 FQNEAQ (reference sequence).

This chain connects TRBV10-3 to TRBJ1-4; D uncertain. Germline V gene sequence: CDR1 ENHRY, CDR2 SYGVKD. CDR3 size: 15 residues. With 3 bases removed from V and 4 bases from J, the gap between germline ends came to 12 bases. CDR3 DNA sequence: TGTGCCATCAGTGACCGAGGGCAGGTTAATGAAAAACTGTTTTTT. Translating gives CAISDRGQVNEKLFF.

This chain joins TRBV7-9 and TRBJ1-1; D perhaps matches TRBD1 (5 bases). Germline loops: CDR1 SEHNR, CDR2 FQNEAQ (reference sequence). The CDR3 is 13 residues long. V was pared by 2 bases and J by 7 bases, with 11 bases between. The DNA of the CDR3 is TGTGCCAGCAGCTTACCCGGGACTCTTGAAGCTTTCTTT. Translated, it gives CASSLPGTLEAFF.

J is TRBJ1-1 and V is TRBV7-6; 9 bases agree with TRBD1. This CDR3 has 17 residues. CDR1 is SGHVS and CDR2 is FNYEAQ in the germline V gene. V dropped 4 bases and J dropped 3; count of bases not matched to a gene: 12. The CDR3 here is CASSYSTTGGEDTEAFF. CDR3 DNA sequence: TGTGCCAGCAGCTACTCCACCACAGGGGGCGAGGACACTGAAGCTTTCTTT.

The CDR3, as DNA: TGCGCCAGCAGCCAACCTACTAGCACAGATACGCAGTATTTT. Protein: CASSQPTSTDTQYF. V is TRBV5-1 and J is TRBJ2-3; D is unresolved. The CDR3 sequence is 14 residues long. Deletions cut 4 bases from V and 0 bases from J, with 9 bases between. Germline V CDR1 and CDR2: SGHRS, YFSETQ. Based on the CDR3 plus reference TRBV5-1 and TRBJ2-3, the full variable domain is KAGVTQTPRYLIKTRGQQVTLSCSPISGHRSVSWYQQTPGQGLQFLFEYFSETQRNKGNFPGRFSGRQFSNSRSEMNVSTLELGDSALYLCASSQPTSTDTQYFGPGTRLTVL.